This paragraph covers one T cell receptor (beta chain) sequence. Its antigen is as yet unknown. Profiling relied on immunoSEQ multiplex PCR, and the TCRdb table lists in-frame clones only, not all of them. This sample yields around 100,000 clones, of which 70% to 85% are seen a single time; 6% to 9% belongs to the top ten. The data are from a study of radiation and T cells in renal cell carcinoma. Study results and caveats: Baseline intratumoral clonotype presence is unknown without pretreatment biopsies. In blood, top tumor clones expanded by 2 weeks, shrinking by 4.

The time point here: blood 4 weeks post-SBRT, at nephrectomy. Treatment noted: 15 Gy SBRT to primary tumor, nephrectomy 4 weeks later. Nephrectomy followed 15 Gy stereotactic body radiation by 4 weeks. Trimming removed 4 bases from V and 1 base from J; junction bases left unmatched: 3. Germline loops: CDR1 SGHRS, CDR2 YFSETQ. This CDR3 has 14 residues. The specimen was blood, collected from a patient whose treatment included radiotherapy and nephrectomy. V is TRBV5-1 and J is TRBJ2-5, with 8 bases identical to TRBD1. The TCR originated in a man aged 55 to 70 with renal cell carcinoma. CDR3 nucleotide sequence: TGCGCCAGCAGCATAGGACAGGGCCAAGAGACCCAGTACTTC. The encoded protein is CASSIGQGQETQYF.